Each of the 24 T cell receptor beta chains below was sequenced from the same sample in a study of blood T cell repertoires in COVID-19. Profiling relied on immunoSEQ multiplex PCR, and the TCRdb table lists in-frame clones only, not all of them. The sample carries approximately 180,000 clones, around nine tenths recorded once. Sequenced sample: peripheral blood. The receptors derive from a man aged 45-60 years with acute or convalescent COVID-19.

Written as DNA, the CDR3 is TGTGCCAGCAGTCAGGGGAACAGCAATCAGCCCCAGCATTTT. Translated, it gives CASSQGNSNQPQHF. The chain links TRBV28 to TRBJ1-5; D may be TRBD1 (6 bases). Germline CDR1 reads MDHEN; CDR2 reads SYDVKM. Trimming removed 5 bases from V and 1 base from J, with 9 bases in between. The CDR3 covers 14 residues.

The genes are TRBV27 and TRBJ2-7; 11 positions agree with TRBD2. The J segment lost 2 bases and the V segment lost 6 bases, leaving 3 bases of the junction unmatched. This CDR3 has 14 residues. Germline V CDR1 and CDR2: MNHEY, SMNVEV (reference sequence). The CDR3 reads CASRISGGAYEQYV. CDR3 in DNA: TGTGCCAGCAGAATTAGCGGGGGGGCCTACGAGCAGTACGTC.

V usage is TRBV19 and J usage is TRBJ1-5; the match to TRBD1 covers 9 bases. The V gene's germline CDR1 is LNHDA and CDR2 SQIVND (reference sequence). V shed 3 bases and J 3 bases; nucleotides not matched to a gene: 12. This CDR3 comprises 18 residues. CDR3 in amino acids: CASSILFTGTGNNQPQHF. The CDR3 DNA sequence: TGTGCCAGTAGTATTCTCTTTACCGGGACAGGGAACAATCAGCCCCAGCATTTT.

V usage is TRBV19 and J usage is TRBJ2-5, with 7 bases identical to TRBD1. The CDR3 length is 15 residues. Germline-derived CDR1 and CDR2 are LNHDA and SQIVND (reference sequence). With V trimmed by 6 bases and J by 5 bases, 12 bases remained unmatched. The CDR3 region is CASSTGQWVRETQYF. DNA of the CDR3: TGTGCCAGTAGCACGGGACAGTGGGTTCGGGAGACCCAGTACTTC. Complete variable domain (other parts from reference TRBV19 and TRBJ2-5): DGGITQSPKYLFRKEGQNVTLSCEQNLNHDAMYWYRQDPGQGLRLIYYSQIVNDFQKGDIAEGYSVSREKKESFPLTVTSAQKNPTAFYLCASSTGQWVRETQYFGPGTRLLVL.

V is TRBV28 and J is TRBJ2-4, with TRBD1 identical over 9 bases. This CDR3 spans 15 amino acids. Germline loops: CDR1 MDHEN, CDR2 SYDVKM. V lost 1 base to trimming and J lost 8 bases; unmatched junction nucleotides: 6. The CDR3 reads CASSLSGQGGYIQYF. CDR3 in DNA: TGTGCCAGCAGTTTATCGGGACAGGGTGGTTACATTCAGTACTTC.

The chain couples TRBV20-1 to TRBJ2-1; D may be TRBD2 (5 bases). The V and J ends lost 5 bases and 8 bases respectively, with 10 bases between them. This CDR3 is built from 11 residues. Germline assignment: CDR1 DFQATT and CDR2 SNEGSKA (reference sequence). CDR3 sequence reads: CSAPLDDEQFF. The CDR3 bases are TGCAGTGCTCCACTAGACGATGAGCAGTTCTTC.

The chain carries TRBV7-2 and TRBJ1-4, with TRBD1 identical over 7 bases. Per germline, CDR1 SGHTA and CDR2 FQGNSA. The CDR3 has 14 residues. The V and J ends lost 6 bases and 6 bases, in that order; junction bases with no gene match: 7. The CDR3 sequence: CASRPRGLDEKLFF. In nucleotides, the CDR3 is TGTGCCAGCAGACCTAGGGGGCTCGATGAAAAACTGTTTTTT.

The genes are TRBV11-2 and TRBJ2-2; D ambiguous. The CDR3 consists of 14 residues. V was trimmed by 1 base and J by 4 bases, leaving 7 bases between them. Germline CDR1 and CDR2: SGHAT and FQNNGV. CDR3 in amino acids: CASSLGRTTGELFF. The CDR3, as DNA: TGTGCCAGCAGCTTAGGTAGAACCACCGGGGAGCTGTTTTTT.

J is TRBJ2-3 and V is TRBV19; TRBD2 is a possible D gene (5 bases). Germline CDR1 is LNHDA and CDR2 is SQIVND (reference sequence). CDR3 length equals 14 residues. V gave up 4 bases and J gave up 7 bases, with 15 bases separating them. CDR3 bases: TGTGCCAGTAGTACCACGGAGTCGGGATATACGCAGTATTTT. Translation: CASSTTESGYTQYF.

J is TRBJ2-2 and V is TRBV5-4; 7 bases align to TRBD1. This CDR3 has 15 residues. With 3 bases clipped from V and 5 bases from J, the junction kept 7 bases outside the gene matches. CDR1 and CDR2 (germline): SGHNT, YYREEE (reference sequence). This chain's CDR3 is CASSSPTGSTGELFF. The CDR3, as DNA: TGTGCCAGCAGCTCTCCGACAGGGAGTACCGGGGAGCTGTTTTTT.

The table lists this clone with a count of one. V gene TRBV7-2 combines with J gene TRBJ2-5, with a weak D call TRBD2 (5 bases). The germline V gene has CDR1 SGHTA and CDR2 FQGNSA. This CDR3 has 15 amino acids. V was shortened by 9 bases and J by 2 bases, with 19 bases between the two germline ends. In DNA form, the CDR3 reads TGTGCCAGTAGAGCCCCCGGTGGGGAGCAAGAGACCCAGTACTTC. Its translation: CASRAPGGEQETQYF.

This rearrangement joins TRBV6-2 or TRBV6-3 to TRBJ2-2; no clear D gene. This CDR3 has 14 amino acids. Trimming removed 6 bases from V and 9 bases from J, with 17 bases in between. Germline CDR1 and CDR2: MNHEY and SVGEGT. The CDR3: CASSHTRQVRELFF. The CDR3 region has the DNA TGTGCCAGCAGCCATACCCGACAAGTCAGGGAGCTGTTTTTT.

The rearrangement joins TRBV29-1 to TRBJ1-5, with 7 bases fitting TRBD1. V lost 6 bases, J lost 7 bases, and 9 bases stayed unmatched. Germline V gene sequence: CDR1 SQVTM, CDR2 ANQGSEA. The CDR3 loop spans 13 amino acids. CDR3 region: CSVATGDVQPQHF. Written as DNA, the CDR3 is TGCAGCGTCGCAACAGGGGACGTCCAGCCCCAGCATTTT.

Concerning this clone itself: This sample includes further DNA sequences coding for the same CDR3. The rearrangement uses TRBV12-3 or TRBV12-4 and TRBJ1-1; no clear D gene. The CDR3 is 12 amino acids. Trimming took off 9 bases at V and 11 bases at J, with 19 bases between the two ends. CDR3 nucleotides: TGTGCCAGTAGCCAGGACTCACCTAACGCTTTCTTT. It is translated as CASSQDSPNAFF.

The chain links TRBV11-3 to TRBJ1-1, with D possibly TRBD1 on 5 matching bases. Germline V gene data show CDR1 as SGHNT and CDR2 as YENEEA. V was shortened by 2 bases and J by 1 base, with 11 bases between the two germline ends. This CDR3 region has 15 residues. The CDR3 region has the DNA TGTGCCAGCAGCTTAAGGGCAGACAGGAACACTGAAGCTTTCTTT. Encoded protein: CASSLRADRNTEAFF.

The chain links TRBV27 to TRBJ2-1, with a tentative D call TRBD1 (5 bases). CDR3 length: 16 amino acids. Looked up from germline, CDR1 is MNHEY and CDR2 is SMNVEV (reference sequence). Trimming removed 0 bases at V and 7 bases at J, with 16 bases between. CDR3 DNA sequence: TGTGCCAGCAGTTTATCTAACTTAAGGGGTTGGAATGAGCAGTTCTTC. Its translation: CASSLSNLRGWNEQFF.

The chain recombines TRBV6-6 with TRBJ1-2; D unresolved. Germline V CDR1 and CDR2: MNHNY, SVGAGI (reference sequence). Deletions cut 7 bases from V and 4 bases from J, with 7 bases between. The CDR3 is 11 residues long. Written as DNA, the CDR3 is TGTGCCAGCACGACGGGCTATGGCTACACCTTC. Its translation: CASTTGYGYTF.

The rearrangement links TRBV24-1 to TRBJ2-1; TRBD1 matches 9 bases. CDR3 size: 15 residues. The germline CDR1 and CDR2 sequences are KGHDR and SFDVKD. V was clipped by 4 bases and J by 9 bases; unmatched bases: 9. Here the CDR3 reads CATSDRDRVLSEQFF. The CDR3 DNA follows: TGTGCCACCAGTGACCGGGACAGGGTATTAAGTGAGCAGTTCTTC.

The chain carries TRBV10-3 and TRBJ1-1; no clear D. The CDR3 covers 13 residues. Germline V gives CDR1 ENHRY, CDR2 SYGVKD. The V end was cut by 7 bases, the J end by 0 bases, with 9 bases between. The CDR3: CAIKAGMNTEAFF. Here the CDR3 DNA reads TGTGCCATCAAGGCGGGAATGAACACTGAAGCTTTCTTT.

The CDR3 here is CASSLVAGVYNEQFF. Written as DNA, the CDR3 is TGTGCCAGCAGCCTCGTAGCGGGAGTCTACAATGAGCAGTTCTTC. V and J are TRBV7-9 and TRBJ2-1; 9 bases align to TRBD2. Losses at the gene ends were 5 bases for V and 3 bases for J; bases not matched to a gene: 5. CDR1 is SEHNR and CDR2 is FQNEAQ in the germline V gene (reference sequence). CDR3 size: 15 residues.

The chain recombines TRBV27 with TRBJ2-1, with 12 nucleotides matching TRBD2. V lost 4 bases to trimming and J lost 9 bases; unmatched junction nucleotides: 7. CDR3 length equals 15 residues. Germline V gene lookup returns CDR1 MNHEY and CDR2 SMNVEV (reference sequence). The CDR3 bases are TGTGCCAGCAGTTCCCTAGCGGGAGGGTTCACTGAGCAGTTCTTC. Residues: CASSSLAGGFTEQFF.

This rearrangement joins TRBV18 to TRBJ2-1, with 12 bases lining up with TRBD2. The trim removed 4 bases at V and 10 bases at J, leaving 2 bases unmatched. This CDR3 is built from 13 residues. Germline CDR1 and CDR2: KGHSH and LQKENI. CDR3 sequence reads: CASSRGLAGEQFF. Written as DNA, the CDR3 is TGTGCCAGCTCACGAGGACTAGCGGGGGAGCAGTTCTTC.

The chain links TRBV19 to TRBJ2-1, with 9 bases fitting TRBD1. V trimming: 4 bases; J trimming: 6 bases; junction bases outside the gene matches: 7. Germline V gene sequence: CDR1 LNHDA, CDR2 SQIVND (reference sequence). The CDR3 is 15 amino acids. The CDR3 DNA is TGTGCCAGTAGTACCGGGGGACAGGGTTTCAATGAGCAGTTCTTC. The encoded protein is CASSTGGQGFNEQFF.

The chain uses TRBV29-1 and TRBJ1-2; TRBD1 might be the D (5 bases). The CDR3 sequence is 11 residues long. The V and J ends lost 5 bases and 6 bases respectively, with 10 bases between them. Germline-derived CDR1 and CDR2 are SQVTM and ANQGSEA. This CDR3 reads CSVSQGDGYTF. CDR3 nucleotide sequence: TGCAGCGTTTCCCAGGGCGATGGCTACACCTTC.